Included here is one T cell receptor beta chain sequence, with context. Its antigen is unidentified. Only in-frame clones appear in the TCRdb table, and some are missing; sequencing was by immunoSEQ multiplex PCR. The sample holds about 350,000 clones, 75% to 90% seen once. Sample treatment: around 19 received Ad26.COV2.S at low or high dose, single or two shots; several received placebo; per-sample allocation not given. The samples were gathered on day 63 after the first injection of vaccine or placebo. The data stem from a study of Ad26.COV2.S vaccination and SARS-CoV-2 variants. Study conclusions and caveats: Possibly, TCR breadth and depth analyses underestimated total T cell responses.

V was trimmed by 7 bases and J by 5 bases, leaving 5 bases between them. CDR1 and CDR2 (germline): SQVTM, ANQGSEA. The CDR3 runs to 9 residues. The chain joins TRBV29-1 to TRBJ2-5; D uncertain. The sequencing used peripheral blood, collected in a trial of Ad26.COV2.S vaccine versus placebo. This clonotype was sampled from a person between 18 and 59 years old who received the Ad26.COV2.S COVID-19 vaccine or a placebo. The CDR3 loop reads CSAGETQYF. Written as DNA, the CDR3 is TGCAGCGCCGGGGAGACCCAGTACTTC.